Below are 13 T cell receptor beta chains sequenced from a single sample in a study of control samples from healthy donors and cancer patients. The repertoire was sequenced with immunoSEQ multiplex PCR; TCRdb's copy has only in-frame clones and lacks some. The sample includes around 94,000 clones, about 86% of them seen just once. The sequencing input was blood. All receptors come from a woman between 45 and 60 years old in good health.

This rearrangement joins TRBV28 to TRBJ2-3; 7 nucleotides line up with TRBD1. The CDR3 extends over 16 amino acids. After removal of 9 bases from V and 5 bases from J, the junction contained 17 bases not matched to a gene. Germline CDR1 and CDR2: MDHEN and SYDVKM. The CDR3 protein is CASSPFWRQGKDTQYF. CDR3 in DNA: TGTGCCAGTTCCCCTTTTTGGAGACAGGGAAAAGATACGCAGTATTTT. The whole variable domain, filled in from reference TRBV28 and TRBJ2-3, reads DVKVTQSSRYLVKRTGEKVFLECVQDMDHENMFWYRQDPGLGLRLIYFSYDVKMKEKGDIPEGYSVSREKKERFSLILESASTNQTSMYLCASSPFWRQGKDTQYFGPGTRLTVL.

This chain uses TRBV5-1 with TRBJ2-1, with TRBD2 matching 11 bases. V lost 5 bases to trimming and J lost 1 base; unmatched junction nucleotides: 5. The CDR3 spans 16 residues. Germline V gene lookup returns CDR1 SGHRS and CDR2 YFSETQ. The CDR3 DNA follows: TGCGCCAGCAGACCCACTAGCGGGAGTTCCTACAATGAGCAGTTCTTC. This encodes CASRPTSGSSYNEQFF.

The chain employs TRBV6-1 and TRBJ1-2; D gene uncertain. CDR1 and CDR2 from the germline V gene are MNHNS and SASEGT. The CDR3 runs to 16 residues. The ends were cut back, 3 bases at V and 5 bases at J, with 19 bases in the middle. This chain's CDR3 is CASSDSGISVHYGYTF. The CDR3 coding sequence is TGTGCCAGCAGTGATTCGGGGATCTCAGTCCATTATGGCTACACCTTC.

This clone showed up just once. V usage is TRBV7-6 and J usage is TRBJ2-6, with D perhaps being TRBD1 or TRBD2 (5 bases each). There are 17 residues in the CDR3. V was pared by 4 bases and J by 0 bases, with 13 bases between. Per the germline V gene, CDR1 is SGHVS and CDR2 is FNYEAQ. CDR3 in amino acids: CASSYQFGGSGANVLTF. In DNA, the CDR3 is TGTGCCAGCAGCTACCAATTTGGGGGCTCTGGGGCCAACGTCCTGACTTTC.

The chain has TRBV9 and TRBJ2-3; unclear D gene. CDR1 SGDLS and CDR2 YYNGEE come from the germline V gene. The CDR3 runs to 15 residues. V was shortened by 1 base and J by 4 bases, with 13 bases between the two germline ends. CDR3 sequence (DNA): TGTGCCAGCAGCGTAACTCCAGCCGTCTCAGATACGCAGTATTTT. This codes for CASSVTPAVSDTQYF.

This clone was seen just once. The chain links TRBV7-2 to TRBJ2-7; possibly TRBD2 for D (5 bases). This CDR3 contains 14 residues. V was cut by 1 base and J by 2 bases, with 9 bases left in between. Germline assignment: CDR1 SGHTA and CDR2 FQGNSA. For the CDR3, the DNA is TGTGCCAGCAGCTTAGACGGGATTACCTACGAGCAGTACTTC. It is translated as CASSLDGITYEQYF. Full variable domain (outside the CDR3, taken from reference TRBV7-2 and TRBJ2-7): GAGVSQSPSNKVTEKGKDVELRCDPISGHTALYWYRQSLGQGLEFLIYFQGNSAPDKSGLPSDRFSAERTGGSVSTLTIQRTQQEDSAVYLCASSLDGITYEQYFGPGTRLTVT.

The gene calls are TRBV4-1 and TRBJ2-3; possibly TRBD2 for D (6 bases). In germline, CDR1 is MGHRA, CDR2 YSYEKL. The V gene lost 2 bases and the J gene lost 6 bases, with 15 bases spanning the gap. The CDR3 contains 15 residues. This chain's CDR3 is CASSQSGDRVDTQYF. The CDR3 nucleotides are TGCGCCAGCAGCCAATCGGGGGATCGGGTGGATACGCAGTATTTT.

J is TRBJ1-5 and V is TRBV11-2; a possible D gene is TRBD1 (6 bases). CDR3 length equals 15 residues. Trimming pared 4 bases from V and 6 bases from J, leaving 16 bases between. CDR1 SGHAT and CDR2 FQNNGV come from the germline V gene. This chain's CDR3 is CASSSLQGGSQPQHF. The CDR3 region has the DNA TGTGCCAGCAGCTCACTACAGGGTGGAAGTCAGCCCCAGCATTTT.

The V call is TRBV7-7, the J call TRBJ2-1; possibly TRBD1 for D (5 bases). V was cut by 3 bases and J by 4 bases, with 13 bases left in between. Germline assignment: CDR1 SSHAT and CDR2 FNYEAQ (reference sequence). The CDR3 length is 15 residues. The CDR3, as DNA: TGTGCCAGCAGCTTTAGCAGGGATTCATACAATGAGCAGTTCTTC. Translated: CASSFSRDSYNEQFF. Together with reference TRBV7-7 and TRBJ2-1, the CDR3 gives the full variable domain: GAGVSQSPRYKVTKRGQDVTLRCDPISSHATLYWYQQALGQGPEFLTYFNYEAQPDKSGLPSDRFSAERPEGSISTLTIQRTEQRDSAMYRCASSFSRDSYNEQFFGPGTRLTVL.

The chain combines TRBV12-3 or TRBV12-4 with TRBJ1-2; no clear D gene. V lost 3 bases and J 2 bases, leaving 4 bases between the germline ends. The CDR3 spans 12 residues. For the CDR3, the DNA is TGTGCCAGCAGTTTCGGGAACTATGGCTACACCTTC. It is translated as CASSFGNYGYTF.

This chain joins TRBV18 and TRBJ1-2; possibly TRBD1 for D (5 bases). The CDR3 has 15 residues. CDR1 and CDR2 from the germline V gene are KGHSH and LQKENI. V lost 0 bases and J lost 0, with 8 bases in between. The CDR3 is CASSPPGPSNYGYTF. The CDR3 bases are TGTGCCAGCTCACCACCGGGACCCTCTAACTATGGCTACACCTTC.

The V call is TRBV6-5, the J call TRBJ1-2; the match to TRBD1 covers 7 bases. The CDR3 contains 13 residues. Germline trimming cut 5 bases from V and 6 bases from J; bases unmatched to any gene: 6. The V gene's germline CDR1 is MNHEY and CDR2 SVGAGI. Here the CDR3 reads CASSRQGRDGYTF. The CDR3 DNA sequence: TGTGCCAGCAGTCGACAGGGACGTGATGGCTACACCTTC.

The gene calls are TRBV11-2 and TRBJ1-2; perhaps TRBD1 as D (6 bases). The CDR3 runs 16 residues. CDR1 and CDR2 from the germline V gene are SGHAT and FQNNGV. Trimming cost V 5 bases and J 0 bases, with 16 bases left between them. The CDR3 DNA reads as TGTGCCAGCAGCCAAGTAGGGGGGGCGGCTAACTATGGCTACACCTTC. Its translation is CASSQVGGAANYGYTF.